Described below is a single T cell receptor beta chain sequence and its context. Its antigen is not identified. CDR3 size: 13 residues. Germline CDR1 is SQVTM and CDR2 is ANQGSEA. J gave up 6 bases and V 7 bases, and 10 bases lay outside the gene matches. This record belongs to a study of T-cell memory formation after mild COVID-19. General study points: Shrinking CD4+ clones were chiefly CM and EM; CD8+ ones were chiefly EMRA. CD4+ bias marked clones expanding day 15 to 37, unlike balanced contracting clones.

TCRdb processed the 5' RACE reads anew with MiXCR; each CDR3 protein has one entry. Of about 170,000 distinct CDR3 sequences listed, roughly 13% are singletons. The chain recombines TRBV29-1 with TRBJ1-1, with 8 bases that match TRBD1. Specimen: PBMCs or a T cell subset sorted from them (not recorded which). This TCR came from a man between 18 and 29 years old who had mild COVID-19 (a few samples of this study predate the infection). Cell type and time point are not known. CDR3 in amino acids: CSAENTGGAEAFF. As DNA, the CDR3 is TGCAGCGCTGAGAATACAGGGGGAGCTGAAGCTTTCTTT. Full variable domain (remainder filled in from reference TRBV29-1 and TRBJ1-1): SAVISQKPSRDICQRGTSLTIQCQVDSQVTMMFWYRQQPGQSLTLIATANQGSEATYESGFVIDKFPISRPNLTFSTLTVSNMSPEDSSIYLCSAENTGGAEAFFGQGTRLTVV.